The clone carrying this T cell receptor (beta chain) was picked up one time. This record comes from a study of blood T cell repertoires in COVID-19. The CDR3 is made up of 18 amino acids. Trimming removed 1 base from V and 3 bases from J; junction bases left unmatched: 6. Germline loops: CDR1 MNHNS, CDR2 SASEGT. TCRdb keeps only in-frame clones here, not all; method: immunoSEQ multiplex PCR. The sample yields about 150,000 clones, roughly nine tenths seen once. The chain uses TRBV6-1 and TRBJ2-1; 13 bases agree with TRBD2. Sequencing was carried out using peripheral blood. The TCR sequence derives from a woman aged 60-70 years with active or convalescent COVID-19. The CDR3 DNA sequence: TGTGCCAGCAGTGAAGGGACTAGCGGGGGTGGGTTCTACAATGAGCAGTTCTTC. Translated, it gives CASSEGTSGGGFYNEQFF.